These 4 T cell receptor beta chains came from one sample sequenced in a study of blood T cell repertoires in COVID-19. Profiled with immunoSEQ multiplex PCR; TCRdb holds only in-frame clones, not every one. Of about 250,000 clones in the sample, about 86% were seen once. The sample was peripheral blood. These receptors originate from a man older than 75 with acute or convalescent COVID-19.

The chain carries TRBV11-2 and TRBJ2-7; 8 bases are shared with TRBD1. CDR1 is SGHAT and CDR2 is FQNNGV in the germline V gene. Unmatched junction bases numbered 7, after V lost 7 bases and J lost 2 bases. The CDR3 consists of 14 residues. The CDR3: CASTLTGVPYEQYF. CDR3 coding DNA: TGTGCCAGCACCTTGACAGGGGTCCCCTACGAGCAGTACTTC.

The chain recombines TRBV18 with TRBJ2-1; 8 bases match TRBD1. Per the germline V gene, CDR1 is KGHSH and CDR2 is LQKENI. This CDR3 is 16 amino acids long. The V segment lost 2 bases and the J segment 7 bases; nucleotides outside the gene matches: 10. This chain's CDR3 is CASSPSQGAIRNEQFF. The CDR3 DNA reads TGTGCCAGCTCACCATCCCAGGGGGCCATTCGTAATGAGCAGTTCTTC.

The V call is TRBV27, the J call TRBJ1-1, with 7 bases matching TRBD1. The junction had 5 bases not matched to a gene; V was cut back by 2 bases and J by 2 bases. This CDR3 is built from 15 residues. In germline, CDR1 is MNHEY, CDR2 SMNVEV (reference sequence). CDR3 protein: CASSLTGTENTEAFF. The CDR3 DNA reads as TGTGCCAGCAGTTTAACCGGGACAGAAAACACTGAAGCTTTCTTT.

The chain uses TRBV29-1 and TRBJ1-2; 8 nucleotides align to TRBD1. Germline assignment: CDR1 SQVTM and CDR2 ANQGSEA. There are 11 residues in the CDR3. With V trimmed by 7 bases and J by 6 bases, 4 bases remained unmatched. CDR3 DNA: TGCAGCGGTGGACAGGGCGATGGCTACACCTTC. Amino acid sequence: CSGGQGDGYTF. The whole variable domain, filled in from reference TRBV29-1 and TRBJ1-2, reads SAVISQKPSRDICQRGTSLTIQCQVDSQVTMMFWYRQQPGQSLTLIATANQGSEATYESGFVIDKFPISRPNLTFSTLTVSNMSPEDSSIYLCSGGQGDGYTFGSGTRLTVV.